The 18 T cell receptor beta chains presented below share a single source sample, sequenced in a study of blood T cell repertoires in COVID-19. Some clones are missing from TCRdb's copy, which holds only in-frame ones; the method was immunoSEQ multiplex PCR. In the table there are more than 45,000 clones, about nine tenths of which are singletons. Material: peripheral blood. All receptors come from a man between 60 and 70 years old with acute or convalescent COVID-19.

This clone showed up just once. The V gene is TRBV2, the J gene TRBJ1-1; D is uncertain. Germline-derived CDR1 and CDR2 are SNHLY and FYNNEI. V lost 2 bases, J lost 4 bases, and 14 bases lay in between. The CDR3 has 15 amino acids. Here the CDR3 DNA reads TGTGCCAGCAGTGAAAATGGAGGTTCGAGCACTGAAGCTTTCTTT. Translated: CASSENGGSSTEAFF.

This clone was seen a handful of times. This chain joins TRBV7-9 and TRBJ2-2; D perhaps matches TRBD1 (6 bases). CDR3 length: 16 residues. V was shortened by 5 bases and J by 1 base, with 14 bases between the two germline ends. Looked up from germline, CDR1 is SEHNR and CDR2 is FQNEAQ (reference sequence). The CDR3 is CASSEQGGLNTGELFF. The CDR3 DNA reads as TGTGCCAGCAGCGAACAGGGCGGGCTGAACACCGGGGAGCTGTTTTTT. Full variable domain (rest looked up from reference TRBV7-9 and TRBJ2-2): DTGVSQNPRHKITKRGQNVTFRCDPISEHNRLYWYRQTLGQGPEFLTYFQNEAQLEKSRLLSDRFSAERPKGSFSTLEIQRTEQGDSAMYLCASSEQGGLNTGELFFGEGSRLTVL.

This clone has a handful of counts. The chain couples TRBV7-9 to TRBJ1-4; D remains ambiguous. In germline, CDR1 is SEHNR, CDR2 FQNEAQ (reference sequence). V was shortened by 6 bases and J by 3 bases, with 11 bases between the two germline ends. This CDR3 has 14 residues. CDR3 in DNA: TGTGCCAGCAGTACAAAGCAGGCTAATGAAAAACTGTTTTTT. As protein: CASSTKQANEKLFF.

V gene TRBV6-5 combines with J gene TRBJ2-1; 9 nucleotides align to TRBD1. Looked up from germline, CDR1 is MNHEY and CDR2 is SVGAGI. V lost 0 bases and J lost 9; bases outside the gene matches: 6. The CDR3 is made up of 15 amino acids. The CDR3 region is CASSYSTGGFFEQFF. The CDR3 DNA sequence: TGTGCCAGCAGTTACTCGACAGGGGGATTTTTTGAGCAGTTCTTC.

The rearrangement links TRBV6-5 to TRBJ2-2, with D unclear. The CDR3 covers 15 residues. V was cut by 2 bases and J by 4 bases, with 11 bases left in between. Germline CDR1 reads MNHEY; CDR2 reads SVGAGI. The CDR3 spells CASSYTSRSTGELFF. DNA for the CDR3: TGTGCCAGCAGTTACACCTCAAGGAGCACCGGGGAGCTGTTTTTT.

CDR3 nucleotide sequence: TGCGCCAGCAGCCAAGAAGCGTTTAGCGGCATCTCTGAACGCGAGCAGTTCTTC. Encoded protein: CASSQEAFSGISEREQFF. The genes are TRBV4-1 and TRBJ2-1, with D perhaps TRBD2 (6 bases). This CDR3 is built from 18 residues. Trimming pared 0 bases from V and 10 bases from J, leaving 25 bases between. Germline loops: CDR1 MGHRA, CDR2 YSYEKL.

V is TRBV7-3 and J is TRBJ2-6, with D perhaps TRBD1 (5 bases). Looked up from germline, CDR1 is SGHTA and CDR2 is FQGTGA. The CDR3 is 15 amino acids. V was clipped by 5 bases and J by 0 bases, with 8 bases between them. The CDR3 coding sequence is TGTGCCAGCAGCCAAGACAGCTCTGGGGCCAACGTCCTGACTTTC. Protein product: CASSQDSSGANVLTF.

The rearrangement joins TRBV2 to TRBJ2-1; TRBD1 might be the D (6 bases). The germline gives CDR1 SNHLY, CDR2 FYNNEI. The CDR3 is 14 amino acids. V lost 10 bases to trimming and J lost 0 bases, with 13 bases between them. The CDR3 loop is CATTDRRSYNEQFF. The DNA for the CDR3 is TGTGCCACCACCGACAGGCGCTCCTACAATGAGCAGTTCTTC.

The CDR3 region has the DNA TGTGCCTGGAGTAGGAGGGATGAAGCTTTCTTT. Protein sequence: CAWSRRDEAFF. V gene TRBV30 combines with J gene TRBJ1-1, with D uncertain. Trimming cost V 2 bases and J 7 bases, with 8 bases left between them. Germline CDR1 is GTSNPN and CDR2 is SVGIG (reference sequence). This CDR3 spans 11 amino acids.

The chain uses TRBV7-2 and TRBJ2-2; D may be TRBD1 (5 bases). Germline V lookup: CDR1 SGHTA, CDR2 FQGNSA. V was clipped by 5 bases and J by 5 bases, with 9 bases between them. CDR3 length equals 13 residues. The CDR3 DNA reads TGTGCCAGCAGCCTACAGGTTACCGGGGAGCTGTTTTTT. This codes for CASSLQVTGELFF.

This sequence joins TRBV27 and TRBJ1-1; 8 bases fit TRBD1. Trimming took 5 bases from V and 5 from J; bases not matched to a gene: 13. The germline V gene has CDR1 MNHEY and CDR2 SMNVEV (reference sequence). This CDR3 contains 16 residues. CDR3 sequence: CASSSRTRGPGTEAFF. The CDR3 coding sequence is TGTGCCAGCAGTAGTAGAACCAGGGGGCCGGGAACTGAAGCTTTCTTT.

This chain links TRBV9 with TRBJ2-1; tentative D call: TRBD1 (6 bases). The germline gives CDR1 SGDLS, CDR2 YYNGEE. The ends were cut back, 0 bases at V and 4 bases at J, with 14 bases in the middle. There are 16 residues in the CDR3. CDR3 in amino acids: CASSVELRDTYNEQFF. The CDR3 DNA reads TGTGCCAGCAGCGTAGAACTCAGGGACACTTACAATGAGCAGTTCTTC.

This clone was recorded only once. The chain recombines TRBV29-1 with TRBJ1-2; D gene ambiguous. The CDR3 consists of 14 residues. Per the germline V gene, CDR1 is SQVTM and CDR2 is ANQGSEA. Trimming stripped 3 bases from V and 4 bases from J, with 15 bases between. The CDR3 loop reads CSVEPGRGSYGYTF. The CDR3 DNA sequence: TGCAGCGTTGAGCCCGGCCGAGGCTCCTATGGCTACACCTTC.

This clone appeared a single time. J is TRBJ1-1 and V is TRBV6-5, with D uncertain. Germline CDR1 and CDR2: MNHEY and SVGAGI. The CDR3 consists of 13 residues. V was pared by 6 bases and J by 1 base, with 9 bases between. This CDR3 is CASSLPGNTEAFF. CDR3 sequence (DNA): TGTGCCAGCAGCTTGCCGGGGAACACTGAAGCTTTCTTT.

The chain combines TRBV4-2 with TRBJ1-1; D is ambiguous. The germline V gene encodes CDR1 LGHNA and CDR2 YNFKEQ. CDR3 size: 14 residues. The V and J ends lost 4 bases and 1 base respectively, with 10 bases between them. The CDR3 region is CASSLRSTNTEAFF. The CDR3, as DNA: TGTGCCAGCAGCCTAAGGAGCACGAACACTGAAGCTTTCTTT.

This sequence joins TRBV5-6 and TRBJ2-1; a weak D match, TRBD2 (6 bases). The CDR3 has 15 residues. Germline-derived CDR1 and CDR2 are SGHDT and YYEEEE. The V and J ends lost 4 bases and 3 bases respectively, with 14 bases between them. The CDR3 region is CASSSTGRGYNEQFF. The DNA for the CDR3 is TGTGCCAGCAGCAGTACCGGGAGAGGCTACAATGAGCAGTTCTTC.

The chain uses TRBV7-2 and TRBJ1-4; possible D gene TRBD1, 5 bases. Germline V lookup: CDR1 SGHTA, CDR2 FQGNSA. This CDR3 spans 16 amino acids. Trimming cost V 0 bases and J 6 bases, with 14 bases left between them. CDR3 coding DNA: TGTGCCAGCAGCTTAGCGCTACGGGGGTCCCATGAAAAACTGTTTTTT. Translated, it gives CASSLALRGSHEKLFF.

This sequence joins TRBV3-1 (or the pseudogene TRBV3-2) and TRBJ2-7; unclear D gene. This CDR3 comprises 15 residues. V gave up 1 base and J gave up 3 bases, with 13 bases separating them. CDR1 is LGHDT and CDR2 is YNNKEL in the germline V gene (reference sequence). CDR3 nucleotide sequence: TGTGCCAGCAGCCAAGGTAGAGGCACCATCTACGAGCAGTACTTC. Translation gives CASSQGRGTIYEQYF.